Following are 21 T cell receptor beta chains from one sample sequenced in a study of blood T cell repertoires in COVID-19. Some clones are missing from TCRdb's copy, which holds only in-frame ones; the method was immunoSEQ multiplex PCR. The table includes around 330,000 clones, about 92% detected once. Sequenced input: PBMCs or T cells enriched from blood (not recorded which). Source of these receptors: a man in his 60s who had recovered from COVID-19.

The rearrangement uses TRBV30 and TRBJ2-1, with D possibly being TRBD2 (6 bases). The CDR3 consists of 14 residues. Trimming stripped 4 bases from V and 8 bases from J, with 18 bases between. The V gene's germline CDR1 is GTSNPN and CDR2 SVGIG (reference sequence). CDR3 sequence reads: CAWKRASARHEQFF. The CDR3 DNA follows: TGTGCCTGGAAGAGGGCTAGCGCGCGCCATGAGCAGTTCTTC.

This chain joins TRBV2 and TRBJ1-4; D unresolved. The germline V and J ends were trimmed by 0 bases and 2 bases, with 7 bases remaining between them. Germline V gene lookup returns CDR1 SNHLY and CDR2 FYNNEI. This CDR3 region has 15 residues. The CDR3 sequence is CASSEASGTNEKLFF. DNA of the CDR3: TGTGCCAGCAGTGAAGCATCGGGGACTAATGAAAAACTGTTTTTT. The entire variable domain, with the rest obtained from reference TRBV2 and TRBJ1-4, is as follows: EPEVTQTPSHQVTQMGQEVILRCVPISNHLYFYWYRQILGQKVEFLVSFYNNEISEKSEIFDDQFSVERPDGSNFTLKIRSTKLEDSAMYFCASSEASGTNEKLFFGSGTQLSVL.

This clone has more than one count but fewer than ten. The chain links TRBV7-9 to TRBJ2-7; tentative D call: TRBD1 (6 bases). The germline gives CDR1 SEHNR, CDR2 FQNEAQ (reference sequence). The germline V and J ends were trimmed by 2 bases and 6 bases, with 14 bases remaining between them. The CDR3 totals 14 residues. The CDR3 spells CASSLSGVEVEQYF. In DNA form, the CDR3 reads TGTGCCAGCAGCTTATCAGGGGTGGAGGTCGAGCAGTACTTC.

CDR3 in amino acids: CASSSLYREGPNTEAFF. The DNA for the CDR3 is TGTGCCAGTAGTAGCCTATACAGGGAAGGTCCGAACACTGAAGCTTTCTTT. The genes are TRBV19 and TRBJ1-1; the D gene is possibly TRBD1 (6 bases). Trimming removed 4 bases from V and 1 base from J, with 19 bases in between. This CDR3 has 17 residues. CDR1 is LNHDA and CDR2 is SQIVND in the germline V gene (reference sequence). Together with reference TRBV19 and TRBJ1-1, the CDR3 gives the full variable domain: DGGITQSPKYLFRKEGQNVTLSCEQNLNHDAMYWYRQDPGQGLRLIYYSQIVNDFQKGDIAEGYSVSREKKESFPLTVTSAQKNPTAFYLCASSSLYREGPNTEAFFGQGTRLTVV.

This clone was observed a few times. This chain links TRBV3-1 (or the pseudogene TRBV3-2) with TRBJ2-1; 7 positions agree with TRBD2. Germline lookup yields CDR1 LGHDT and CDR2 YNNKEL (reference sequence). Unmatched junction bases numbered 1, after V lost 1 base and J lost 4 bases. There are 14 residues in the CDR3. CDR3 sequence reads: CASSQGREYNEQFF. The CDR3 bases are TGTGCCAGCAGCCAAGGGCGGGAGTACAATGAGCAGTTCTTC.

The chain has TRBV11-1 and TRBJ2-6; tentatively, D is TRBD1 (5 bases). Deletions cut 1 base from V and 2 bases from J, with 6 bases between. This CDR3 is 15 amino acids long. CDR1 is SGHAT and CDR2 is FQDESV in the germline V gene (reference sequence). The CDR3 sequence: CASSLGGPGANVLTF. The CDR3 DNA reads TGTGCCAGCAGCTTAGGGGGCCCTGGGGCCAACGTCCTGACTTTC.

This rearrangement joins TRBV11-2 to TRBJ2-3; TRBD1 agrees at 7 bases. The germline V gene encodes CDR1 SGHAT and CDR2 FQNNGV. CDR3 length: 19 residues. The V gene end was trimmed by 2 bases and the J gene end by 0 bases; junction bases not matched to a gene: 14. CDR3 protein: CASSLHPLTGYPSTDTQYF. CDR3 bases: TGTGCCAGCAGCTTACACCCCCTGACAGGGTACCCAAGCACAGATACGCAGTATTTT. The full variable domain, rest sourced from reference TRBV11-2 and TRBJ2-3, is EAGVAQSPRYKIIEKRQSVAFWCNPISGHATLYWYQQILGQGPKLLIQFQNNGVVDDSQLPKDRFSAERLKGVDSTLKIQPAKLEDSAVYLCASSLHPLTGYPSTDTQYFGPGTRLTVL.

The rearrangement uses TRBV13 and TRBJ2-1; TRBD2 agrees at 11 bases. V lost 3 bases and J lost 3; bases outside the gene matches: 4. In germline, CDR1 is PRHDT, CDR2 FYEKMQ (reference sequence). There are 16 residues in the CDR3. This chain's CDR3 is CASSFEGLAVYNEQFF. For the CDR3, the DNA is TGTGCCAGCAGCTTCGAGGGACTAGCGGTCTACAATGAGCAGTTCTTC. Variable domain in full (rest from reference TRBV13 and TRBJ2-1): AAGVIQSPRHLIKEKRETATLKCYPIPRHDTVYWYQQGPGQDPQFLISFYEKMQSDKGSIPDRFSAQQFSDYHSELNMSSLELGDSALYFCASSFEGLAVYNEQFFGPGTRLTVL.

This chain links TRBV7-2 with TRBJ1-2; tentatively, D is TRBD1 (5 bases). The ends were cut back, 1 base at V and 1 base at J, with 10 bases in the middle. The CDR3 contains 15 residues. Germline values: CDR1 SGHTA, CDR2 FQGNSA. CDR3 DNA sequence: TGTGCCAGCAGCTTAGTTCAGGGCCATAACTATGGCTACACCTTC. This gives the protein CASSLVQGHNYGYTF.

The chain links TRBV28 to TRBJ2-2; 9 bases are shared with TRBD1. The CDR3 is 15 residues long. Per germline, CDR1 MDHEN and CDR2 SYDVKM. With V trimmed by 6 bases and J by 2 bases, 4 bases remained unmatched. CDR3 residues: CASRKTGGNTGELFF. The CDR3 DNA reads TGTGCCAGCAGAAAAACAGGGGGCAACACCGGGGAGCTGTTTTTT. Looking up the rest from reference TRBV28 and TRBJ2-2 gives the full variable domain: DVKVTQSSRYLVKRTGEKVFLECVQDMDHENMFWYRQDPGLGLRLIYFSYDVKMKEKGDIPEGYSVSREKKERFSLILESASTNQTSMYLCASRKTGGNTGELFFGEGSRLTVL.

The chain recombines TRBV7-2 with TRBJ2-1, with TRBD2 identical over 8 bases. There are 15 residues in the CDR3. V lost 5 bases, J lost 0 bases, and 3 bases stayed unmatched. Germline loops: CDR1 SGHTA, CDR2 FQGNSA. The CDR3 DNA is TGTGCCAGCAGCCTCAGCGGGGGCTCCTACAATGAGCAGTTCTTC. Protein: CASSLSGGSYNEQFF.

The chain recombines TRBV10-3 with TRBJ1-2; the D is unclear. Germline V lookup: CDR1 ENHRY, CDR2 SYGVKD. The length of the CDR3 is 18 residues. V lost 6 bases and J lost 1, with 24 bases in between. The CDR3 DNA sequence: TGTGCCATCAGCGCAACGAGGATAGGAGGGAGAATTAACTATGGCTACACCTTC. Protein product: CAISATRIGGRINYGYTF.

The V and J genes are TRBV3-1 (or the pseudogene TRBV3-2) and TRBJ2-1, with 7 bases fitting TRBD2. After removal of 4 bases from V and 2 bases from J, the junction contained 8 bases not matched to a gene. The germline CDR1 and CDR2 sequences are LGHDT and YNNKEL (reference sequence). This CDR3 comprises 16 residues. The CDR3 here is CASSPMAGATYNEQFF. The CDR3 bases are TGTGCCAGCAGCCCTATGGCGGGAGCTACCTACAATGAGCAGTTCTTC.

The sample holds a few counts of this clone. The chain employs TRBV4-2 and TRBJ2-7, with 8 bases identical to TRBD1. Per the germline V gene, CDR1 is LGHNA and CDR2 is YNFKEQ. V was pared by 4 bases and J by 0 bases, with 8 bases of the junction left unmatched. The CDR3 has 16 amino acids. CDR3 nucleotides: TGTGCCAGCAGCCGAGGAACAGGGGGGAGCTCCTACGAGCAGTACTTC. Its translation is CASSRGTGGSSYEQYF.

There are a few counts of this clone. The J gene is TRBJ2-1, the V gene TRBV7-8; the D gene is possibly TRBD2 (6 bases). Trimming pared 7 bases from V and 4 bases from J, leaving 23 bases between. From germline, CDR1 is SGHVS and CDR2 FQNEAQ. The CDR3 has 17 amino acids. The DNA for the CDR3 is TGTGCCAGCATCGGGAGTACTGGAGGGCCAAGATACAATGAGCAGTTCTTC. It translates to CASIGSTGGPRYNEQFF.

This clone has just a few counts. V gene TRBV4-2 combines with J gene TRBJ2-7, with TRBD2 matching 16 bases. From germline, CDR1 is LGHNA and CDR2 YNFKEQ. The CDR3 runs to 18 residues. J gave up 3 bases and V 2 bases, and 7 bases lay outside the gene matches. CDR3 loop: CASSQQGLAGGNYYEQYF. In DNA, the CDR3 is TGTGCCAGCAGCCAACAGGGACTAGCGGGAGGGAATTACTACGAGCAGTACTTC.

This clone has only one observation. The J gene is TRBJ1-1, the V gene TRBV19; the D gene is possibly TRBD1 (6 bases). V was shortened by 4 bases and J by 5 bases, with 11 bases between the two germline ends. This CDR3 region has 13 residues. The germline gives CDR1 LNHDA, CDR2 SQIVND (reference sequence). The CDR3, as DNA: TGTGCCAGTAGTACACAGGGAGGGACTGAAGCTTTCTTT. Translated, it gives CASSTQGGTEAFF.

This rearrangement joins TRBV6-5 to TRBJ1-2; D remains unclear. CDR3 size: 11 residues. The germline V and J ends were trimmed by 8 bases and 8 bases, with 12 bases remaining between them. CDR1 and CDR2 from the germline V gene are MNHEY and SVGAGI. The chain's CDR3 is CASATDWGYTF. The CDR3 nucleotides are TGTGCCAGCGCGACCGACTGGGGCTACACCTTC.

This chain connects TRBV29-1 to TRBJ2-2, with a possible D match to TRBD1 (6 bases). CDR1 is SQVTM and CDR2 is ANQGSEA in the germline V gene. The ends were cut back, 4 bases at V and 5 bases at J, with 11 bases in the middle. The CDR3 runs 13 residues. In DNA, the CDR3 is TGCAGCGTTGTACAGGGAAGTACCGGGGAGCTGTTTTTT. It encodes CSVVQGSTGELFF.

In its sample, this clone was seen once. J is TRBJ2-1 and V is TRBV7-6; maybe TRBD1 (5 bases). CDR1 is SGHVS and CDR2 is FNYEAQ in the germline V gene. V was cut by 4 bases and J by 8 bases, with 21 bases left in between. The CDR3 totals 16 residues. The CDR3 loop is CASSWGRRRGGDEQFF. The DNA of the CDR3 is TGTGCCAGCAGCTGGGGCCGCCGCAGAGGTGGCGATGAGCAGTTCTTC.

The J gene is TRBJ1-1, the V gene TRBV10-3; perhaps TRBD1 as D (5 bases). V gave up 6 bases and J gave up 1 base, with 21 bases separating them. The germline V gene encodes CDR1 ENHRY and CDR2 SYGVKD. The CDR3 is 17 amino acids. The CDR3 loop reads CAISETNSGYRNTEAFF. The CDR3 DNA reads as TGTGCCATCAGCGAGACTAATTCAGGGTATAGGAACACTGAAGCTTTCTTT.